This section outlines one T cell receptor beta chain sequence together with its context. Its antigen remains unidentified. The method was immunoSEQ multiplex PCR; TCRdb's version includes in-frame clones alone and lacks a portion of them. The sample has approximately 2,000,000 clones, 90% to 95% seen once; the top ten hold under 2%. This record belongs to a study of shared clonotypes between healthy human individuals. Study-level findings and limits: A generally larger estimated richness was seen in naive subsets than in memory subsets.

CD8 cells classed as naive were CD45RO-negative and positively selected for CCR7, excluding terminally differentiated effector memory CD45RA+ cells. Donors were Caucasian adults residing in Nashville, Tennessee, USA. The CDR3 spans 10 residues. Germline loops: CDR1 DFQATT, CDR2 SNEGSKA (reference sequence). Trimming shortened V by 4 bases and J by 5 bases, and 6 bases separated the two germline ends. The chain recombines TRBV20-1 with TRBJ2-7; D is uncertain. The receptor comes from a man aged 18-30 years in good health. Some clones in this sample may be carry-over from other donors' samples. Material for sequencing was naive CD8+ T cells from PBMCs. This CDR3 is CSAMKNEQYF. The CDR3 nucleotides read TGCAGTGCTATGAAGAACGAGCAGTACTTC.